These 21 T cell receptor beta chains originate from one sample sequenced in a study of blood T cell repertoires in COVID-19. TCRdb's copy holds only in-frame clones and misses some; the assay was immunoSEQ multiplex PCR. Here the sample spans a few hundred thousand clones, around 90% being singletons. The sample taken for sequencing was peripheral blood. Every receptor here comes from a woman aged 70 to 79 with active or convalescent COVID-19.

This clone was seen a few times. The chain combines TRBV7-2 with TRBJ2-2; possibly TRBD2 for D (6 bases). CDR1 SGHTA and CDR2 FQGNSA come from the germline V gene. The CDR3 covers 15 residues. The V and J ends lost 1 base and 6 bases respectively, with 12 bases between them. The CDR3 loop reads CASSLVRPGAGELFF. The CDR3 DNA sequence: TGTGCCAGCAGCTTAGTTCGCCCGGGGGCCGGGGAGCTGTTTTTT.

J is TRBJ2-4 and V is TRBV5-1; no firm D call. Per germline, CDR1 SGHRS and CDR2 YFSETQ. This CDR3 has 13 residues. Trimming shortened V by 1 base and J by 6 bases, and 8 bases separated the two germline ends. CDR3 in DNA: TGCGCCAGCAGCTTGACAGTTGGAAACATTCAGTACTTC. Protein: CASSLTVGNIQYF.

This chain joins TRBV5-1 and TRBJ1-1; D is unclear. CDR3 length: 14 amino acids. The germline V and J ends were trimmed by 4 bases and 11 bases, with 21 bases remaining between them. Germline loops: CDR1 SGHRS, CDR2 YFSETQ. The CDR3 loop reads CASSLRANGVDAFF. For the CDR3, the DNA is TGCGCCAGCAGCCTGAGGGCGAACGGGGTTGACGCTTTCTTT.

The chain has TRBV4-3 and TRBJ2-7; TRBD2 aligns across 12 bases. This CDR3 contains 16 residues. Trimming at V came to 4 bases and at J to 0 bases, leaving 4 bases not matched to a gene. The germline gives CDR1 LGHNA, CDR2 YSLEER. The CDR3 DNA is TGCGCCAGCAGCCTTACTAGCGGGGGGAGCTCCTACGAGCAGTACTTC. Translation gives CASSLTSGGSSYEQYF.

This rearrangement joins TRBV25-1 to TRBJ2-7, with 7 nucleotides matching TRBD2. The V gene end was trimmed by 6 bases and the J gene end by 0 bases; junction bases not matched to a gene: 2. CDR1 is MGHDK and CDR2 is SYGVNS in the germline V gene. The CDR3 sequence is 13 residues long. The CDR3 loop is CASRAGDSYEQYF. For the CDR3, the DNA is TGTGCCAGCAGGGCGGGGGACTCCTACGAGCAGTACTTC.

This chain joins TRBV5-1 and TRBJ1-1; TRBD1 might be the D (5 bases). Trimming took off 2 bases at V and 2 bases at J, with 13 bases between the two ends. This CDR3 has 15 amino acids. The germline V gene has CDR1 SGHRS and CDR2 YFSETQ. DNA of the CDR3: TGCGCCAGCAGCTTAGGGGCGGGGGGAAACACTGAAGCTTTCTTT. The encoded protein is CASSLGAGGNTEAFF. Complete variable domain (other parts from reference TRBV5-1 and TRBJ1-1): KAGVTQTPRYLIKTRGQQVTLSCSPISGHRSVSWYQQTPGQGLQFLFEYFSETQRNKGNFPGRFSGRQFSNSRSEMNVSTLELGDSALYLCASSLGAGGNTEAFFGQGTRLTVV.

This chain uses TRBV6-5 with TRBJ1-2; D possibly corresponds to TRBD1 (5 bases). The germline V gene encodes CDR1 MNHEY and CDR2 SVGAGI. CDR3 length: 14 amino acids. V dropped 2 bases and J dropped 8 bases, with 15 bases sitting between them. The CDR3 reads CASSYMNWGAGYTF. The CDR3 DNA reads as TGTGCCAGCAGTTACATGAATTGGGGCGCGGGCTACACCTTC.

The DNA of the CDR3 is TGTGCCAGCAGCGACGACAGGGATTACAATGAGCAGTTCTTC. The encoded protein is CASSDDRDYNEQFF. The gene calls are TRBV27 and TRBJ2-1, with TRBD1 identical over 7 bases. Germline V gene data show CDR1 as MNHEY and CDR2 as SMNVEV (reference sequence). V shed 6 bases and J 4 bases; nucleotides not matched to a gene: 6. The CDR3 sequence is 14 residues long.

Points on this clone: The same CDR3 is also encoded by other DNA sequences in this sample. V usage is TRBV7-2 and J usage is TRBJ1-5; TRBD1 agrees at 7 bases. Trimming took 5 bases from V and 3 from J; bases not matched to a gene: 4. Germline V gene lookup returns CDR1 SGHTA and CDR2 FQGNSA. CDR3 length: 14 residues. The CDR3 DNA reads TGTGCCAGCAGCCTAGGGACAGTCAATCAGCCCCAGCATTTT. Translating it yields CASSLGTVNQPQHF.

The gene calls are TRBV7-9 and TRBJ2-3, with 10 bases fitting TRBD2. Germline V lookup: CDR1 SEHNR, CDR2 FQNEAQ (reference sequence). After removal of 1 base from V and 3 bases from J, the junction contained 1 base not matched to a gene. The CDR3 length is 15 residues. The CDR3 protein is CASSLEAGGTDTQYF. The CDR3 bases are TGTGCCAGCAGCTTAGAAGCGGGGGGGACAGATACGCAGTATTTT.

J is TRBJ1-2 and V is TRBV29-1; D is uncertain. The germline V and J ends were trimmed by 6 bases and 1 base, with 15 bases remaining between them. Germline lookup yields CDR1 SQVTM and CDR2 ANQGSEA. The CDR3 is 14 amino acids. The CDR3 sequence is CSVGDPLDNYGYTF. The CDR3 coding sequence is TGCAGCGTCGGAGATCCTCTAGATAACTATGGCTACACCTTC.

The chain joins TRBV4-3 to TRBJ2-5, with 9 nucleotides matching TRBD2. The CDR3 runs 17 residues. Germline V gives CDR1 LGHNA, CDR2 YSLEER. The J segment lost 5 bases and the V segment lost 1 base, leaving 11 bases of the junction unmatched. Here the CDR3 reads CASSQGGGAFDGETQYF. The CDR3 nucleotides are TGCGCCAGCAGCCAAGGCGGGGGGGCCTTTGATGGGGAGACCCAGTACTTC.

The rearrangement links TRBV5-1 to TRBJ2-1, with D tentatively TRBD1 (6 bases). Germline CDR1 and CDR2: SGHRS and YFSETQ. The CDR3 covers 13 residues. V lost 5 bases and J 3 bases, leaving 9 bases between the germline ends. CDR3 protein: CASRQGSYNEQFF. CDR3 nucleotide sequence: TGCGCCAGCAGGCAGGGGAGCTACAATGAGCAGTTCTTC.

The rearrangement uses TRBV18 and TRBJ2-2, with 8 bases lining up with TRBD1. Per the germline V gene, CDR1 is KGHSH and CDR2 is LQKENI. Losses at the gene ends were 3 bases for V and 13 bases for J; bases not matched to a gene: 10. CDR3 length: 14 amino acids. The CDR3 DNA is TGTGCCAGCTCACCCCCTAACCGGGACAGGCCGCTGTTTTTT. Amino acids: CASSPPNRDRPLFF.

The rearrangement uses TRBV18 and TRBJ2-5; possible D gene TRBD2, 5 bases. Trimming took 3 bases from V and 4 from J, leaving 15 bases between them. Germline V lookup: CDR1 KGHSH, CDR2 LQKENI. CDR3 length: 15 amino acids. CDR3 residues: CASSPRGGVGETQYF. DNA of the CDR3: TGTGCCAGCTCACCCCGCGGAGGTGTGGGAGAGACCCAGTACTTC.

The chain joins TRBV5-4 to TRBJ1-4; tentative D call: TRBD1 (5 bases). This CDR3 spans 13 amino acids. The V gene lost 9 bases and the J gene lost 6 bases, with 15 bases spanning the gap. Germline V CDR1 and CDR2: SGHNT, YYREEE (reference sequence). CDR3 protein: CATAGSMDEKLFF. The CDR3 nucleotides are TGTGCCACCGCAGGGTCGATGGATGAAAAACTGTTTTTT.

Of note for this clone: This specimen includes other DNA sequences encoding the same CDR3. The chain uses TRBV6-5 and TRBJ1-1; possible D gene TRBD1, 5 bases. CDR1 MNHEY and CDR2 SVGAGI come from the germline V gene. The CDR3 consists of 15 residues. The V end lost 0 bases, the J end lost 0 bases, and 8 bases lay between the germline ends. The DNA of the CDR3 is TGTGCCAGCAGTTACTCTACGGGGGTGAACACTGAAGCTTTCTTT. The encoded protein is CASSYSTGVNTEAFF.

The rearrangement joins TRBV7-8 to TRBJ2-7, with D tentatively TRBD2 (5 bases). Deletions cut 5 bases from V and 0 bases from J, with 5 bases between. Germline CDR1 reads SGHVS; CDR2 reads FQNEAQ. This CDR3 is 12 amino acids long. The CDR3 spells CASSTSSYEQYF. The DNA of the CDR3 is TGTGCCAGCAGCACTAGCTCCTACGAGCAGTACTTC.

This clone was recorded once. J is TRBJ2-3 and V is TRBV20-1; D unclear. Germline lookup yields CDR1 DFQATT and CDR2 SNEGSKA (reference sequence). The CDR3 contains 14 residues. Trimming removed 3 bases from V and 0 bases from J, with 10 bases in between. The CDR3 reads CSASGSASTDTQYF. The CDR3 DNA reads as TGCAGTGCTAGTGGAAGCGCTAGCACAGATACGCAGTATTTT.

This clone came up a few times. The CDR3 sequence: CASSTLQGASYEQYF. The CDR3 DNA sequence: TGTGCCAGCAGCACCTTGCAGGGGGCCTCCTACGAGCAGTACTTC. The chain links TRBV5-6 to TRBJ2-7, with 8 bases that match TRBD1. Unmatched junction bases numbered 6, after V lost 4 bases and J lost 0 bases. Germline CDR1 and CDR2: SGHDT and YYEEEE. The CDR3 sequence is 15 residues long. Drawing the rest from reference TRBV5-6 and TRBJ2-7, the complete variable domain is DAGVTQSPTHLIKTRGQQVTLRCSPKSGHDTVSWYQQALGQGPQFIFQYYEEEERQRGNFPDRFSGHQFPNYSSELNVNALLLGDSALYLCASSTLQGASYEQYFGPGTRLTVT.

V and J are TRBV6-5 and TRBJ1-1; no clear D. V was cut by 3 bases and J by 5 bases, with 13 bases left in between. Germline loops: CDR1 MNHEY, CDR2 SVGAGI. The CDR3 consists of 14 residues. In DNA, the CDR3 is TGTGCCAGCAGTTATGATTGGAGTGGAACTGAAGCTTTCTTT. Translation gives CASSYDWSGTEAFF.